This is a list of T cell receptor beta chains from one sample in a study of blood T cell repertoires in COVID-19. TCRdb's table, derived via immunoSEQ multiplex PCR, lists solely in-frame clones and lacks some. Among under 400,000 clones listed, 65% to 90% were seen once. Material for sequencing was PBMCs or T cells enriched from blood (not recorded which). The receptors were gathered from a woman between 40 and 55 years old with acute COVID-19. Each CDR3 is given with its conserved first and last residue. D genes are given only for firm matches. Rows may omit the clone size; those that give it use once, few, many or a size class.

d_call	v_call	clone_size	j_call	cdr3_nt	cdr3_aa
TRBD1	TRBV29-1	.	TRBJ2-7	TGCAGCGTTGCGCGGGGACAGGGGTTTTACGAGCAGTACTTC	CSVARGQGFYEQYF
.	TRBV9	.	TRBJ2-2	TGTGCCAGCAGCGCGATTACACGCGGGGAGCTGTTTTTT	CASSAITRGELFF
.	TRBV20-1	.	TRBJ1-3	TGCAGTGCTAGTGACCTCTCTGGAAACACCATATATTTT	CSASDLSGNTIYF
.	TRBV24-1	.	TRBJ2-1	TGTGCCACCCGAATGGGGGGGGCAAATGAGCAGTTCTTC	CATRMGGANEQFF
TRBD1	TRBV13	.	TRBJ1-3	TGTGCCAGCAGCCGGGACAGGGGGCCTGGAAACACCATATATTTT	CASSRDRGPGNTIYF
.	TRBV5-1	once	TRBJ2-4	TGCGCCAGCAACAGGCCTCTAGGTAAAAACATTCAGTACTTC	CASNRPLGKNIQYF
.	TRBV7-2	.	TRBJ1-2	TGTGCCAGCAGCTTAGGCGGTGGAGGGAACTATGGCTACACCTTC	CASSLGGGGNYGYTF
.	TRBV24-1	.	TRBJ1-2	TGTGCCACCAGTGATGACAGACTCCGTTATGGCTACACCTTC	CATSDDRLRYGYTF
TRBD1	TRBV4-3	.	TRBJ2-3	TGCGCCAGCAGCCAAGATCAGGCAGGGGGCCTCTCAGATACGCAGTATTTT	CASSQDQAGGLSDTQYF
TRBD1	TRBV3-1/TRBV3-2	.	TRBJ1-3	TGTGCCAGCAGCCAAGTCCCGGGACAGGGGAGCACCTCTGGAAACACCATATATTTT	CASSQVPGQGSTSGNTIYF
TRBD1	TRBV7-9	.	TRBJ2-7	TGTGCCAGCAGCTTTCAAGGGACAGGGGGCTACGAGCAGTACTTC	CASSFQGTGGYEQYF
TRBD1	TRBV15	.	TRBJ2-7	TGTGCCACCTGGGTACAGGGGGAATCCGAGCAGTACTTC	CATWVQGESEQYF
.	TRBV12-5	.	TRBJ1-1	TGTGCTAGTGGTTTGGTACAGAAGAACACTGAAGCTTTCTTT	CASGLVQKNTEAFF
.	TRBV7-2	.	TRBJ1-2	TGTGCCAGCACCCCGGGGAGCTATGGCTACACCTTC	CASTPGSYGYTF
.	TRBV5-4	.	TRBJ2-5	TGTGCCAGCAGCTTGGACAAGTTCGCAGAGGCCCAGTACTTC	CASSLDKFAEAQYF
.	TRBV4-1	once	TRBJ2-7	TGCGCCAGCAGCCAAGATGGTGGGACACTAGTTTACGAGCAGTACTTC	CASSQDGGTLVYEQYF
TRBD2	TRBV5-1	once	TRBJ2-7	TGCGCCAGCAGCAAGAGCGGGAGGAGCTCCTACGAGCAGTACTTC	CASSKSGRSSYEQYF
.	TRBV7-2	.	TRBJ1-2	TGTGCCAGCAGCAAGGGGACAAATCTTAATGGCTACACCTTC	CASSKGTNLNGYTF
TRBD2	TRBV14	.	TRBJ2-1	TGTGCCAGCAGGCGTACTAGCGGGAGCAACAATGAGCAGTTCTTC	CASRRTSGSNNEQFF
TRBD1	TRBV28	.	TRBJ1-5	TGTGCCAGCAGTTCCGGAACCGGGACAGGGAATCAGCCCCAGCATTTT	CASSSGTGTGNQPQHF
.	TRBV28	.	TRBJ1-3	TGTGCCAGCAGTTTTGGCCTGGCAGGGACTGGAAACACCATATATTTT	CASSFGLAGTGNTIYF
.	TRBV15	.	TRBJ2-2	TGTGCCACCAGCAGAGGACCGGGATTCGGCGGGAACACCGGGGAGCTGTTTTTT	CATSRGPGFGGNTGELFF
TRBD1	TRBV12-3/TRBV12-4	.	TRBJ1-5	TGTGCCAGCAGTTGGACAGGTTATCAGCCCCAGCATTTT	CASSWTGYQPQHF
.	TRBV7-3	.	TRBJ2-1	TGTGCCAGCAGCTTTGGTACTTCAACCGGTGAGCAGTTCTTC	CASSFGTSTGEQFF
.	TRBV2	.	TRBJ2-7	TGTGCCAGCACTGACGTGACAAAGGGGTACGAGCAGTACTTC	CASTDVTKGYEQYF
TRBD1	TRBV10-1	few	TRBJ1-5	TGCGCCAGCAGCGAGAGACAGGGGTTGCAGGGAATGAGCAATCAGCCCCAGCATTTT	CASSERQGLQGMSNQPQHF
TRBD1	TRBV28	.	TRBJ1-2	TGTGCCAGCAGTTTTTTACCAGGGGGCAAAAAAGGGGGCTACACCTTC	CASSFLPGGKKGGYTF
.	TRBV5-6	.	TRBJ1-1	TGTGCCAGCAGCCGGGGGACGGCAGGCACTGAAGCTTTCTTT	CASSRGTAGTEAFF
.	TRBV5-1	.	TRBJ2-7	TGCGCCAGCAGCTTTTCCAGTATCCACGAGCAGTACTTC	CASSFSSIHEQYF
.	TRBV28	few	TRBJ1-3	TGTGCCAGCATGCGCCTGTCTGGAAACACCATATATTTT	CASMRLSGNTIYF
.	TRBV27	.	TRBJ2-7	TGTGCCAGCAGCGTCCGCGAAGGGGCCTACGAGCAGTACTTC	CASSVREGAYEQYF
TRBD2	TRBV19	.	TRBJ2-4	TGTGCCAGTAGCACCTTCCAAGATCGGGGAGGGATGGTGGCCAAAAACATTCAGTACTTC	CASSTFQDRGGMVAKNIQYF
.	TRBV7-6	once	TRBJ2-3	TGTGCCAGCAGCTTAAATTCCCTAGACACAGATACGCAGTATTTT	CASSLNSLDTDTQYF
TRBD1	TRBV6-5	few	TRBJ1-1	TGTGCCAGCACGCCATCAGGGGGCTTTTGGACTGAAGCTTTCTTT	CASTPSGGFWTEAFF
TRBD1	TRBV7-8	.	TRBJ2-7	TGTGCCAGCAGCTACCTTGACAGGGATCGCCCCTACGAGCAGTACTTC	CASSYLDRDRPYEQYF
.	TRBV5-1	.	TRBJ2-3	TGCGCCAGCAGCTTGGTGGGCAGTCCTAGCACAGATACGCAGTATTTT	CASSLVGSPSTDTQYF
TRBD1	TRBV3-1/TRBV3-2	.	TRBJ1-2	TGTGCCAGCAGCCAAGATGACAGGGCTTACTATGGCTACACCTTC	CASSQDDRAYYGYTF
.	TRBV2	few	TRBJ1-2	TGTGCCAGCACTCAGGGGTACTATGGCTACACCTTC	CASTQGYYGYTF
.	TRBV5-1	.	TRBJ2-5	TGCGCCAGCAGGGACTTACAGGGTGTCCAAGAGACCCAGTACTTC	CASRDLQGVQETQYF
.	TRBV12-3/TRBV12-4	.	TRBJ2-1	TGTGCCAGCAGTTCATACAGGGACAATGAGCAGTTCTTC	CASSSYRDNEQFF
TRBD1	TRBV5-4	.	TRBJ2-6	TGTGCCAGCAGCACTGAGGGACAGGGGGCCAACGTCCTGACTTTC	CASSTEGQGANVLTF
TRBD1	TRBV5-1	.	TRBJ1-2	TGCGCCAGCAGCCCGGGACAGGGAAACTATGGCTACACCTTC	CASSPGQGNYGYTF
TRBD1	TRBV5-4	.	TRBJ2-2	TGTGCCAGCAACCCGGGACAGGTTGATACCGGGGAGCTGTTTTTT	CASNPGQVDTGELFF
.	TRBV3-1/TRBV3-2	.	TRBJ2-1	TGTGCCAGCAACAAGAGGTTAAGCAATGAGCAGTTCTTC	CASNKRLSNEQFF
.	TRBV18	.	TRBJ1-1	TGTGCCAGCTCATCCCAGAACACTGAAGCTTTCTTT	CASSSQNTEAFF
.	TRBV28	.	TRBJ2-1	TGTGCCAGCAGCCGAGCGGGTTCCTACAATGAGCAGTTCTTC	CASSRAGSYNEQFF
.	TRBV7-9	few	TRBJ1-1	TGTGCCAGCAGCTTAGGCAGGGTTTTCACTGAAGCTTTCTTT	CASSLGRVFTEAFF
TRBD1	TRBV24-1	.	TRBJ2-3	TGTGCCACCAGTGATTCTGCCGGGACAGGGGGCGAGGCAGATACGCAGTATTTT	CATSDSAGTGGEADTQYF
TRBD1	TRBV2	.	TRBJ2-7	TGTGCCAGCCTCCAGACAGGGGGCTACGAGCAGTACTTC	CASLQTGGYEQYF
TRBD2	TRBV10-3	once	TRBJ2-7	TGTGCCATCAGTCTCGGGGGGGACGAGCAGTACTTC	CAISLGGDEQYF